The 8 T cell receptor beta chains in this list originate from one sample, sequenced in a study of breast tumors, draining lymph nodes, adjacent tissues. Breast cancer patients provided tissue from their axillary draining lymph nodes. Each CDR3 protein gets one entry after TCRdb re-called the multiplex PCR reads with MiXCR. The sample lists about 180,000 distinct CDR3 sequences, roughly a third occurring once. The sample taken for sequencing was axillary lymph node tissue. The receptors derive from a female donor with breast cancer. Some clones in this sample may be carry-over from other donors' samples.

The J gene is TRBJ2-1, the V gene TRBV11-3; weak D call: TRBD1 (5 bases). V shed 2 bases and J shed 8 bases, with 13 bases lying between them. CDR3 length: 14 amino acids. Germline CDR1 and CDR2: SGHNT and YENEEA. CDR3 in amino acids: CASSLIKGKDEQFF. The CDR3 nucleotides are TGTGCCAGCAGCTTAATAAAGGGGAAAGATGAGCAGTTCTTC.

This clonotype has ten or more counts. The chain is built from TRBV5-1 and TRBJ2-5, with unresolved D. The CDR3 is 15 residues long. V lost 3 bases and J lost 2, with 14 bases in between. Germline CDR1 is SGHRS and CDR2 is YFSETQ. The CDR3 reads CASSSGLGTQETQYF. The DNA of the CDR3 is TGCGCCAGCAGCTCGGGCCTCGGCACACAAGAGACCCAGTACTTC.

The V and J genes are TRBV19 and TRBJ1-5; 11 bases agree with TRBD1. The J segment lost 0 bases and the V segment lost 9 bases, leaving 16 bases of the junction unmatched. The CDR3 runs 19 residues. Germline V CDR1 and CDR2: LNHDA, SQIVND (reference sequence). The CDR3 sequence is CASLEGARTGGYSNQPQHF. The CDR3 bases are TGTGCCAGCCTCGAAGGAGCGAGGACAGGGGGCTATAGCAATCAGCCCCAGCATTTT.

Comment on this clonotype: This may come from a read error, since a much larger clone is one base off. The V and J genes are TRBV4-1 and TRBJ2-1; D call uncertain. The V end lost 0 bases, the J end lost 12 bases, and 18 bases lay between the germline ends. Germline V gives CDR1 MGHRA, CDR2 YSYEKL. The CDR3 has 15 residues. The DNA for the CDR3 is TGCGCCAGCAGCCAAGAACCCGAGAAGGCCTATGGGCAGTTCTTC. Protein: CASSQEPEKAYGQFF.

This chain uses TRBV12-3 or TRBV12-4 with TRBJ2-2; unclear D gene. CDR3 size: 12 residues. The V gene lost 5 bases and the J gene lost 10 bases, with 11 bases spanning the gap. The CDR3 spells CASSLLAVELFF. DNA of the CDR3: TGTGCCAGCAGTCTCCTTGCGGTGGAGCTGTTTTTT.

This clonotype came up many times. This chain connects TRBV11-1 to TRBJ1-2; D call uncertain. The V end lost 6 bases, the J end lost 8 bases, and 19 bases lay between the germline ends. The CDR3 extends over 14 amino acids. Germline CDR1 is SGHAT and CDR2 is FQDESV (reference sequence). The CDR3 protein is CASRDTKGLGGYTF. For the CDR3, the DNA is TGTGCCAGCAGAGACACCAAAGGACTGGGGGGCTACACCTTC.

The CDR3 is CASQSAGEETQYF. Written as DNA, the CDR3 is TGTGCCTCGCAAAGCGCCGGGGAAGAGACCCAGTACTTC. This chain uses TRBV27 with TRBJ2-5, with TRBD2 as a possible D gene (5 bases). Per the germline V gene, CDR1 is MNHEY and CDR2 is SMNVEV (reference sequence). Trimming took off 11 bases at V and 3 bases at J, with 16 bases between the two ends. This CDR3 is built from 13 residues.

About this clonotype itself: With a much larger clone just one base away, this may be a read error. V and J are TRBV6-6 and TRBJ2-7, with 8 bases fitting TRBD1. This CDR3 is built from 15 residues. Germline V CDR1 and CDR2: MNHNY, SVGAGI (reference sequence). Here the CDR3 reads CASSKTGTGSYGQYF. The CDR3, as DNA: TGTGCCAGCAGTAAAACCGGGACAGGCTCCTACGGGCAGTACTTC.